This T cell receptor (beta chain) was captured by sequencing in a study of cytomegalovirus exposure and HLA in healthy donors. V lost 1 base and J lost 4, with 13 bases in between. Germline values: CDR1 SGHTA, CDR2 FQGNSA. The CDR3 runs 15 residues. 60 Vbeta and 13 Jbeta primers were used in PCR. Sequencing used immunoSEQ multiplex PCR; TCRdb keeps in-frame clones, though not all of them. This sample has 150,000 to 200,000 clones, with 70% to 85% found just once. The TCR originated in a woman aged 25 to 39 in good health and CMV-seropositive. The V gene is TRBV7-2, the J gene TRBJ1-1; TRBD1 is a possible D gene (6 bases). Sequencing was carried out using PBMCs. The CDR3 DNA is TGTGCCAGCAGCTTAGGAGCCTCAGGGGTCACTGAAGCTTTCTTT. Its protein product is CASSLGASGVTEAFF.